Here is one T cell receptor beta chain with its context. The V gene's germline CDR1 is SGHRS and CDR2 YFSETQ. The CDR3 loop spans 17 amino acids. The source of the sample is a study of T cells expressing NK-cell markers. TCRdb reanalyzed the 5' RACE reads, giving one entry per CDR3 protein sequence and no DNA. The sample yields a few hundred thousand distinct CDR3 sequences, of which the top ten take up approximately 0.42%. Sequencing was done on a sample of blood T cells: a sorted CD56 or NKG2C T cell subset, CD4+ or CD8+ T cells, or bulk PBMC T cells (not recorded which). This clonotype was obtained from a man aged 18-30 years in good health. The chain recombines TRBV5-1 with TRBJ2-3; TCRdb reports TRBD2, a call that lacks DNA to check it against. The CDR3 sequence: CASRRGSGLRETDTQYF.